The rows below give T cell receptor beta chains drawn from one sample of a study of blood T cell repertoires in COVID-19. Generated by immunoSEQ multiplex PCR, the TCRdb table keeps only in-frame clones and is missing some. The table includes 50,000 or so clones, more than 80% detected once. Sequencing was carried out using peripheral blood. The source is a middle-aged man with acute or convalescent COVID-19. Each CDR3 is given with its conserved first and last residue. Each record gives: V gene, clone size, D gene, J gene, CDR3 protein, CDR3 DNA. A D gene is named only where the DNA matches it firmly. The listing skips clone size in some rows; elsewhere it reads once, few, many or a size class.

TRBV7-9,.,.,TRBJ1-2,CASSLERYGYTF,TGTGCCAGCAGCTTGGAGAGATACGGCTACACCTTC
TRBV7-2,.,TRBD1,TRBJ2-7,CASSPGTGQTEQYF,TGTGCCAGCAGCCCAGGGACAGGGCAGACCGAGCAGTACTTC
TRBV15,.,.,TRBJ2-1,CATSPQGREQFF,TGTGCCACCAGCCCCCAGGGCAGGGAGCAGTTCTTC
TRBV19,.,.,TRBJ1-1,CASTPEGMAEAFF,TGTGCCAGTACCCCAGAGGGCATGGCTGAAGCTTTCTTT
TRBV13,few,TRBD1,TRBJ1-2,CASSTGTETNYGYTF,TGTGCCAGCAGCACCGGGACAGAAACTAACTATGGCTACACCTTC
TRBV11-2,.,.,TRBJ1-2,CASSEQGYYGYTF,TGTGCCAGCAGCGAGCAGGGGTACTATGGCTACACCTTC
TRBV27,.,TRBD2,TRBJ2-7,CASSPSPQRGLGEQYF,TGTGCCAGCAGCCCCTCCCCTCAGCGGGGACTTGGCGAGCAGTACTTC
TRBV7-7,.,TRBD1,TRBJ2-7,CASSSGQGKAEQYF,TGTGCCAGCAGCTCCGGACAGGGGAAGGCCGAGCAGTACTTC
TRBV18,many,TRBD1,TRBJ1-2,CASSPGQNYGYTF,TGTGCCAGCTCACCGGGACAGAACTATGGCTACACCTTC
TRBV5-5,.,TRBD1,TRBJ1-2,CASSATGGDYGYTF,TGTGCCAGCAGCGCGACAGGGGGCGACTATGGCTACACCTTC
TRBV7-8,.,.,TRBJ1-3,CASSLREGSGNTIYF,TGTGCCAGCAGCCTCAGGGAGGGATCTGGAAACACCATATATTTT
TRBV6-5,.,TRBD1,TRBJ1-5,CASSPDRGSNQPQHF,TGTGCCAGCAGTCCGGACAGGGGTAGCAATCAGCCCCAGCATTTT
TRBV15,.,TRBD1,TRBJ1-1,CATSRRDRGPAFF,TGTGCCACCAGCAGGAGGGACAGGGGCCCGGCTTTCTTT
TRBV9,few,.,TRBJ1-1,CASSTHPEGRGSNTEAFF,TGTGCCAGCAGCACACATCCCGAAGGTCGGGGGTCCAACACTGAAGCTTTCTTT
TRBV5-1,once,.,TRBJ1-4,CASSLSGGVGGEKLFF,TGCGCCAGCAGCTTGTCAGGCGGGGTCGGCGGGGAAAAACTGTTTTTT
TRBV2,.,.,TRBJ1-1,CASSETVLNTEAFF,TGTGCCAGCAGTGAAACGGTCCTGAACACTGAAGCTTTCTTT